This note documents a single T cell receptor (beta chain) sequence. The antigen is unknown. TCR beta libraries were made by UMI-labeled 5' RACE. With the 5' RACE reads reprocessed, TCRdb shows one record per CDR3 protein and no DNA. This sample contains about 6,700 distinct CDR3 sequences. The CDR3 is 13 amino acids. The V gene's germline CDR1 is MNHEY and CDR2 SMNVEV (reference sequence). Extraction of RNA, which was performed with an RNeasy Mini Kit, drew on duplicate vials of approximately 150,000 sorted CD8+ T cells per subset. The data are from a study of human CD8 memory T cell subsets. Whole-study findings and limits: Stem-like memory and precursor exhausted T cell populations exhibited comparably high diversity, in distinction to effector memory cells.

Sequenced material: CD8+ T cells from PBMCs. The rearrangement links TRBV27 to TRBJ1-5. The source of this sequence is a human donor in good health. The CDR3 reads CASSPLGNQPQHF.